One and the same sample provided the 9 T cell receptor beta chains below, sequenced in a study of human T cells and chemical hapten exposure (dated by TCRdb to about 2021). Interpreted using the paper, the time point label stands for: patch test 2, 6 weeks after DPC sensitization. The treatment or condition label for this specimen denotes: therapeutic diphenylcyclopropenone sensitization with weekly scalp DPC. Libraries were made using RACE. The data were produced on a NextSeq 500. Using fastp at Q25 and MiXCR, TCRdb reprocessed the public reads and kept productive beta chains. A single entry per CDR3 protein holds the most common genes and DNA from its merged rows. Here the sample has roughly 69,000 distinct CDR3 sequences; about 9.4% occur a single time. The ten largest clones add up to around 6.8% of the sample. Here the sequenced sample was whole blood, taken in connection with sensitization to the hapten diphenylcyclopropenone (DPC). The receptors here all came from a woman in her fifties or sixties with alopecia areata. Some clones in this sample may be carry-over from other donors' samples.

Only a few counts were recorded for this clonotype. V is TRBV12-3 or TRBV12-4 and J is TRBJ2-6; D unclear. The CDR3 sequence is 15 residues long. Trimming stripped 1 base from V and 4 bases from J, with 8 bases between. This chain's CDR3 is CASSLGGSGANVLTF. The CDR3 region has the DNA TGTGCCAGCAGTTTAGGTGGTTCCGGGGCCAACGTCCTGACTTTC.

The gene calls are TRBV2 and TRBJ2-7; D could derive from TRBD1 or TRBD2 (5 bases each). The CDR3 extends over 12 amino acids. Trimming stripped 7 bases from V and 2 bases from J, with 9 bases between. The germline V gene has CDR1 SNHLY and CDR2 FYNNEI. The CDR3 sequence: CASKGRTYEQYF. The CDR3 DNA is TGTGCCAGCAAGGGACGGACCTACGAGCAGTACTTC.

Ten or more counts support this clonotype. The rearrangement joins TRBV19 to TRBJ1-5, with a weak D call TRBD1 (6 bases). Trimming cost V 5 bases and J 1 base, with 15 bases left between them. This CDR3 spans 16 amino acids. Germline loops: CDR1 LNHDA, CDR2 SQIVND (reference sequence). In DNA form, the CDR3 reads TGTGCCAGTAGTCCAATTCCTCAGGGGAGCAATCAGCCCCAGCATTTT. It is translated as CASSPIPQGSNQPQHF. The whole variable domain, remainder taken from reference TRBV19 and TRBJ1-5, is DGGITQSPKYLFRKEGQNVTLSCEQNLNHDAMYWYRQDPGQGLRLIYYSQIVNDFQKGDIAEGYSVSREKKESFPLTVTSAQKNPTAFYLCASSPIPQGSNQPQHFGDGTRLSIL.

This clonotype showed up many times. The chain carries TRBV11-1 and TRBJ2-1, with TRBD1 matching 8 bases. Germline loops: CDR1 SGHAT, CDR2 FQDESV (reference sequence). CDR3 length: 17 residues. V dropped 5 bases and J dropped 2; count of bases not matched to a gene: 11. This chain's CDR3 is CASSARLGQGTYNEQFF. The CDR3 DNA reads as TGTGCCAGCAGCGCAAGGCTCGGACAGGGTACCTACAATGAGCAGTTCTTC.

This clonotype occurred many times. This chain uses TRBV5-4 with TRBJ2-5; 10 bases match TRBD2. Germline V gene sequence: CDR1 SGHNT, CDR2 YYREEE (reference sequence). The V segment lost 4 bases and the J segment 1 base; nucleotides outside the gene matches: 4. CDR3 length: 15 amino acids. The CDR3 sequence: CASSVSGGTQETQYF. CDR3 nucleotide sequence: TGTGCCAGCAGCGTTAGCGGGGGGACCCAAGAGACCCAGTACTTC.

This clonotype came up many times. V gene TRBV27 combines with J gene TRBJ2-5; maybe TRBD2 (5 bases). V lost 2 bases, J lost 5 bases, and 15 bases lay in between. CDR3 length: 15 residues. Germline CDR1 reads MNHEY; CDR2 reads SMNVEV (reference sequence). The CDR3 here is CASSLTVRRGETQYF. CDR3 coding DNA: TGTGCCAGCAGTTTAACGGTCAGACGCGGGGAGACCCAGTACTTC.

This clonotype was seen repeatedly, ten times or more. This sequence joins TRBV19 and TRBJ2-2, with 8 bases identical to TRBD1. The CDR3 sequence is 15 residues long. The V and J ends lost 0 bases and 7 bases, in that order; junction bases with no gene match: 4. The germline CDR1 and CDR2 sequences are LNHDA and SQIVND (reference sequence). CDR3 DNA: TGTGCCAGTAGTATAGACAGGGGGCGCGTCGGGGAGCTGTTTTTT. It translates to CASSIDRGRVGELFF.

This clonotype was detected many times. The chain is built from TRBV20-1 and TRBJ2-3; D is possibly TRBD2 (6 bases). V was trimmed by 5 bases and J by 3 bases, leaving 21 bases between them. The germline V gene has CDR1 DFQATT and CDR2 SNEGSKA (reference sequence). CDR3 length: 16 residues. The CDR3 nucleotides read TGCAGTGCTTACCGTCAGGGCCCACGGGGGACAGATACGCAGTATTTT. Amino acids: CSAYRQGPRGTDTQYF.

This clonotype was observed a handful of times. The CDR3 region is CASNQQGRPYNEQFF. DNA for the CDR3: TGTGCCAGCAACCAGCAGGGGAGGCCCTACAATGAGCAGTTCTTC. The chain carries TRBV2 and TRBJ2-1; either TRBD1 or TRBD2 may supply D (6 bases each). V was trimmed by 7 bases and J by 2 bases, leaving 15 bases between them. CDR3 length equals 15 residues. CDR1 and CDR2 (germline): SNHLY, FYNNEI. Together with reference TRBV2 and TRBJ2-1, the CDR3 gives the full variable domain: EPEVTQTPSHQVTQMGQEVILRCVPISNHLYFYWYRQILGQKVEFLVSFYNNEISEKSEIFDDQFSVERPDGSNFTLKIRSTKLEDSAMYFCASNQQGRPYNEQFFGPGTRLTVL.